The clone carrying this T cell receptor (beta chain) was counted ten times or more. Its antigen is as yet unknown. Germline V lookup: CDR1 SNHLY, CDR2 FYNNEI. There are 13 residues in the CDR3. V lost 3 bases and J 7 bases, leaving 7 bases between the germline ends. The data derive from a study of T cells after yellow fever vaccination. Template-switching 5'RACE yielded the TCR cDNA; a universal primer site and UMIs were added in the process. MiXCR was run by TCRdb on the 5' RACE reads, yielding one entry per CDR3 protein. This table has roughly 340,000 distinct CDR3 sequences, 3% to 4.5% appearing once. Regarding the study as a whole: FACS-sorted repertoires could harbor abundant contaminating bulk-population clonotypes. Among all clonotypes, a small share was observed in both CD4 and CD8 compartments. Reappearance after the booster was seen for most primary-vaccination clones, at 96% CD4 and around 90% CD8.

V is TRBV2 and J is TRBJ1-6, with D unresolved. The sequence came from a man younger than 35 who received the YFV17D yellow fever vaccine. The sequencing used PBMCs, collected 5 days after the yellow fever booster vaccination. CDR3 DNA: TGTGCCAGCAGTGATGAAGCAAATTCACCCCTCCACTTT. This codes for CASSDEANSPLHF.